This paragraph covers one T cell receptor (beta chain) sequence. Antigen specificity is unknown. As judged by recently defined diagnostic criteria, patients with Susac syndrome had definite or probable disease. CDR1 is DFQATT and CDR2 is SNEGSKA in the germline V gene (reference sequence). This CDR3 has 14 residues. Trimming removed 0 bases from V and 0 bases from J, with 9 bases in between. The record originates from a study of CD8 T cells in Susac syndrome. Study-level background: Treatment status at blood draw for the Susac syndrome patients was therapy-naive, corticosteroids, or intravenous immunoglobulin alone. The study's findings and limits: Susac syndrome CD4+ T cell repertoires showed no clonal expansion.

With random hexamers, roughly 0.5 to 1 ug RNA was reverse transcribed. TCRdb fed the immunoSEQ multiplex PCR reads into MiXCR, producing one record per CDR3 protein. Of about 140,000 distinct CDR3 sequences listed, nearly 97% are singletons. The sequence came from a human donor with Susac syndrome. The J gene is TRBJ2-7, the V gene TRBV20-1; unclear D gene. The sample taken for sequencing was CD4+ T cells from PBMCs. CDR3 nucleotides: TGCAGTGCTAGAGAGTACGGTATCTCCTACGAGCAGTACTTC. The encoded protein is CSAREYGISYEQYF.